A single sample gave rise to the 23 T cell receptor beta chains below, sequenced in a study of blood T cell repertoires in COVID-19. Measured with immunoSEQ multiplex PCR; TCRdb has only the in-frame clones, and not every one. This table holds fewer than 350,000 clones, approximately 85% found once. Sequencing was performed on peripheral blood. The receptor set was obtained from a human donor in a cohort sampled during active COVID-19.

The V and J genes are TRBV3-1 (or the pseudogene TRBV3-2) and TRBJ2-2; TRBD1 might be the D (6 bases). Germline loops: CDR1 LGHDT, CDR2 YNNKEL (reference sequence). Trimming removed 2 bases from V and 7 bases from J, with 8 bases in between. The CDR3 has 13 residues. The CDR3: CASSQQGHGELFF. CDR3 DNA: TGTGCCAGCAGCCAACAGGGGCACGGGGAGCTGTTTTTT.

This chain joins TRBV10-3 and TRBJ2-4, with a possible D match to TRBD2 (5 bases). This CDR3 region has 12 residues. Deletions cut 2 bases from V and 11 bases from J, with 10 bases between. Germline V gives CDR1 ENHRY, CDR2 SYGVKD. This CDR3 is CAISETAEVQYF. For the CDR3, the DNA is TGTGCCATCAGTGAGACGGCGGAGGTTCAGTACTTC.

The chain has TRBV19 and TRBJ1-2, with unresolved D. The CDR3 spans 14 residues. The germline gives CDR1 LNHDA, CDR2 SQIVND (reference sequence). Between the trimmed V and J ends, which lost 7 bases and 6 bases, there was a span of 18 bases. This CDR3 is CASISITRRNGYTF. The CDR3 bases are TGTGCCAGTATAAGTATCACGAGGAGAAATGGCTACACCTTC.

The chain is built from TRBV2 and TRBJ1-5, with 12 bases fitting TRBD1. This CDR3 is built from 14 residues. Germline V gives CDR1 SNHLY, CDR2 FYNNEI. The junction had 6 bases not matched to a gene; V was cut back by 8 bases and J by 7 bases. CDR3 in amino acids: CASRDRGPRQPQHF. The CDR3 DNA sequence: TGTGCCAGCCGGGACAGGGGGCCACGGCAGCCCCAGCATTTT.

This clone was counted at least ten times. The gene calls are TRBV21-1 and TRBJ2-3; the table's D call, TRBD2, was not checked against the DNA. TRBV21-1 is labeled a pseudogene. The CDR3 spans 14 residues. CDR3 sequence: CASSGGGNTDTQYF. Here the CDR3 DNA reads TGTGCCAGCTCTGGCGGGGGGAACACAGATACGCAGTATTTT.

Remarks on this clone: Other DNA sequences in the sample encode the same CDR3. This rearrangement joins TRBV24-1 to TRBJ2-3; 7 nucleotides agree with TRBD2. Germline CDR1 is KGHDR and CDR2 is SFDVKD. With V trimmed by 7 bases and J by 0 bases, 0 bases remained unmatched. The CDR3 is 13 amino acids. The CDR3 sequence: CATSGGSTDTQYF. The CDR3, as DNA: TGTGCCACCAGCGGGGGGAGCACAGATACGCAGTATTTT.

The chain recombines TRBV27 with TRBJ2-7; 8 bases map to TRBD1. The CDR3 loop spans 14 amino acids. J lost 3 bases, V lost 4 bases, and 5 bases had no gene match. Germline CDR1 is MNHEY and CDR2 is SMNVEV (reference sequence). The CDR3 loop reads CASSSRTGYYEQYF. CDR3 DNA sequence: TGTGCCAGCAGTTCTCGGACAGGGTACTACGAGCAGTACTTC.

The chain combines TRBV5-1 with TRBJ2-3; D is undetermined. The V and J ends lost 0 bases and 0 bases respectively, with 8 bases between them. Germline CDR1 is SGHRS and CDR2 is YFSETQ. CDR3 length: 15 amino acids. The CDR3 nucleotides are TGCGCCAGCAGCTTGGTTCCTTTAAGCACAGATACGCAGTATTTT. Translation: CASSLVPLSTDTQYF.

The chain combines TRBV9 with TRBJ2-3, with D possibly TRBD2 on 6 matching bases. The germline gives CDR1 SGDLS, CDR2 YYNGEE. Deletions cut 5 bases from V and 2 bases from J, with 12 bases between. The CDR3 sequence is 14 residues long. In nucleotides, the CDR3 is TGTGCCAGCAGGGGGACTTTGAACACAGATACGCAGTATTTT. This codes for CASRGTLNTDTQYF.

The chain uses TRBV9 and TRBJ1-6; 8 bases fit TRBD1. CDR3 length equals 15 residues. Trimming cost V 3 bases and J 9 bases; bases outside gene matches: 8. Germline V gene data show CDR1 as SGDLS and CDR2 as YYNGEE. The CDR3: CASSALGQGTSPLHF. DNA of the CDR3: TGTGCCAGCAGCGCCCTAGGACAGGGAACTTCACCCCTCCACTTT. The entire variable domain, with the rest obtained from reference TRBV9 and TRBJ1-6, is as follows: DSGVTQTPKHLITATGQRVTLRCSPRSGDLSVYWYQQSLDQGLQFLIQYYNGEERAKGNILERFSAQQFPDLHSELNLSSLELGDSALYFCASSALGQGTSPLHFGNGTRLTVT.

V gene TRBV6-1 combines with J gene TRBJ1-2; TRBD1 matches 7 bases. The CDR3 length is 15 residues. V lost 2 bases, J lost 7 bases, and 10 bases stayed unmatched. From germline, CDR1 is MNHNS and CDR2 SASEGT. The CDR3 DNA follows: TGTGCCAGCAGTGAAATAGACAGGGTTAGGTTTGGCTACACCTTC. Its protein is CASSEIDRVRFGYTF.

The chain is built from TRBV18 and TRBJ2-7; 7 positions agree with TRBD1. The CDR3 loop spans 14 amino acids. V gave up 4 bases and J gave up 3 bases; unmatched junction bases: 6. CDR1 is KGHSH, CDR2 LQKENI, per germline. For the CDR3, the DNA is TGTGCCAGCTCACGGTCGGGACAGAGCTACGAGCAGTACTTC. Translated, it gives CASSRSGQSYEQYF.

The chain recombines TRBV10-1 with TRBJ2-7; unclear D gene. Trimming cost V 0 bases and J 4 bases, with 7 bases left between them. The CDR3 length is 13 residues. From germline, CDR1 is WNHNN and CDR2 SYGVQD (reference sequence). DNA for the CDR3: TGCGCCAGCAGTGAGTCGAACAGATACGAGCAGTACTTC. Translation gives CASSESNRYEQYF.

CDR3 residues: CASSDEGLAGGPDTGELFF. The CDR3 coding sequence is TGTGCCAGCAGCGACGAAGGACTAGCGGGGGGGCCGGACACCGGGGAGCTGTTTTTT. This sequence joins TRBV9 and TRBJ2-2; 15 nucleotides line up with TRBD2. The germline V gene encodes CDR1 SGDLS and CDR2 YYNGEE. Trimming cost V 3 bases and J 3 bases; bases outside gene matches: 9. The length of the CDR3 is 19 residues.

The chain combines TRBV19 with TRBJ1-1; 10 bases agree with TRBD1. From germline, CDR1 is LNHDA and CDR2 SQIVND (reference sequence). The CDR3 covers 17 residues. Trimming cost V 7 bases and J 4 bases; bases outside gene matches: 15. For the CDR3, the DNA is TGTGCCAGTATCCCCTCGGGACAGGGGCTTTTTGCCACTGAAGCTTTCTTT. This translates into CASIPSGQGLFATEAFF. Drawing the rest from reference TRBV19 and TRBJ1-1, the complete variable domain is DGGITQSPKYLFRKEGQNVTLSCEQNLNHDAMYWYRQDPGQGLRLIYYSQIVNDFQKGDIAEGYSVSREKKESFPLTVTSAQKNPTAFYLCASIPSGQGLFATEAFFGQGTRLTVV.

The chain combines TRBV6-5 with TRBJ1-1; D might be TRBD1 (5 bases). Germline CDR1 MNHEY, CDR2 SVGAGI. This CDR3 has 14 residues. Trimming cost V 7 bases and J 2 bases, with 14 bases left between them. CDR3 sequence reads: CASTRTGPNTEAFF. The DNA for the CDR3 is TGTGCCAGCACCCGTACAGGACCAAACACTGAAGCTTTCTTT.

The chain combines TRBV27 with TRBJ2-7; TRBD1 might be the D (6 bases). CDR1 is MNHEY, CDR2 SMNVEV, per germline (reference sequence). V shed 0 bases and J shed 1 base, with 7 bases lying between them. CDR3 length equals 14 residues. The CDR3 region has the DNA TGTGCCAGCAGTTTATCGGACAGTTCCTACGAGCAGTACTTC. Residues: CASSLSDSSYEQYF.

The genes are TRBV12-3 or TRBV12-4 and TRBJ1-5; D is perhaps TRBD1 (5 bases). V was shortened by 5 bases and J by 4 bases, with 9 bases between the two germline ends. This CDR3 comprises 13 residues. The CDR3 DNA reads TGTGCCAGCAGTCCGACAGCTAATCAGCCCCAGCATTTT. Its translation: CASSPTANQPQHF.

This chain links TRBV6-5 with TRBJ1-3; D remains unclear. The CDR3 is 13 amino acids. Trimming cost V 6 bases and J 4 bases, with 10 bases left between them. From germline, CDR1 is MNHEY and CDR2 SVGAGI. The CDR3 protein is CASRVQVGNTIYF. The CDR3 DNA reads TGTGCCAGCAGAGTACAAGTAGGAAACACCATATATTTT.

The chain has TRBV5-1 and TRBJ1-3; D is possibly TRBD1 (5 bases). Trimming stripped 4 bases from V and 0 bases from J, with 14 bases between. CDR1 is SGHRS and CDR2 is YFSETQ in the germline V gene. The CDR3 is 16 amino acids. The chain's CDR3 is CASSPRVGSSGNTIYF. The CDR3 DNA is TGCGCCAGCAGCCCCAGGGTTGGTAGCTCTGGAAACACCATATATTTT.

A single count supports this clone. The V gene is TRBV5-6, the J gene TRBJ2-3; TRBD2 is a possible D gene (6 bases). Germline V gives CDR1 SGHDT, CDR2 YYEEEE. The germline V and J ends were trimmed by 4 bases and 0 bases, with 15 bases remaining between them. There are 16 residues in the CDR3. Here the CDR3 reads CASSPSWRVSTDTQYF. The DNA for the CDR3 is TGTGCCAGCAGCCCCTCTTGGAGGGTAAGCACAGATACGCAGTATTTT.

The chain couples TRBV6-5 to TRBJ2-7; 9 bases map to TRBD2. The length of the CDR3 is 15 residues. Germline V gives CDR1 MNHEY, CDR2 SVGAGI. Losses at the gene ends were 2 bases for V and 2 bases for J; bases not matched to a gene: 4. DNA of the CDR3: TGTGCCAGCAGTTACGGCGGCGGGGGGGCCTACGAGCAGTACTTC. Translation: CASSYGGGGAYEQYF.

The rearrangement joins TRBV9 to TRBJ2-2; D might be TRBD2 (5 bases). The CDR3 totals 16 residues. Germline values: CDR1 SGDLS, CDR2 YYNGEE. V was clipped by 4 bases and J by 7 bases, with 20 bases between them. The CDR3 region is CASSPRGPHLGGELFF. The DNA for the CDR3 is TGTGCCAGCAGCCCTCGGGGTCCCCATCTGGGCGGGGAGCTGTTTTTT.